One sample yielded the 2 T cell receptor beta chains listed below, sequenced in a study of blood T cell repertoires in COVID-19. Profiling relied on immunoSEQ multiplex PCR, and the TCRdb table lists in-frame clones only, not all of them. The repertoire holds roughly 250,000 clones, with 87% as singletons. Source material: peripheral blood. The receptors come from a woman aged 45-65 years with acute or convalescent COVID-19.

This clone was seen only a few times. The chain is built from TRBV19 and TRBJ2-1; perhaps TRBD2 as D (5 bases). Trimming cost V 6 bases and J 0 bases, with 12 bases left between them. The CDR3 length is 15 residues. Germline CDR1 LNHDA, CDR2 SQIVND (reference sequence). The CDR3 nucleotides read TGTGCCAGTAGGAAGCGGACTCTCTCCTACAATGAGCAGTTCTTC. Amino acid sequence: CASRKRTLSYNEQFF.

This clone was detected only once. The chain uses TRBV6-5 and TRBJ2-7; TRBD1 is a possible D gene (6 bases). Germline loops: CDR1 MNHEY, CDR2 SVGAGI. The CDR3 extends over 14 amino acids. Trimming stripped 6 bases from V and 2 bases from J, with 14 bases between. CDR3 in amino acids: CASRFRGQPYEQYF. The CDR3 DNA is TGTGCCAGCAGGTTCCGGGGACAACCCTACGAGCAGTACTTC.